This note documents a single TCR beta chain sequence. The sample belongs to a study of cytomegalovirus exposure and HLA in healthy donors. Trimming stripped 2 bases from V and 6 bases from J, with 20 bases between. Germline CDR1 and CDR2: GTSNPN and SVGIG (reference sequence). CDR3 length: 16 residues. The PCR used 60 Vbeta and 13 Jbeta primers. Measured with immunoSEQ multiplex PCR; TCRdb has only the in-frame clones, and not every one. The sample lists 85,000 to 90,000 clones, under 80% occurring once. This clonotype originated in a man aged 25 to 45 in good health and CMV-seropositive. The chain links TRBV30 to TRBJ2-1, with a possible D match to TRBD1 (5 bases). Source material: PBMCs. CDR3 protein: CAWSFISAGPSNEQFF. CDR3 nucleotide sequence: TGTGCCTGGAGTTTCATATCGGCAGGGCCTAGCAATGAGCAGTTCTTC. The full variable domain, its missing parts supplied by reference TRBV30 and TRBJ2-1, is SQTIHQWPATLVQPVGSPLSLECTVEGTSNPNLYWYRQAAGRGLQLLFYSVGIGQISSEVPQNLSASRPQDRQFILSSKKLLLSDSGFYLCAWSFISAGPSNEQFFGPGTRLTVL.